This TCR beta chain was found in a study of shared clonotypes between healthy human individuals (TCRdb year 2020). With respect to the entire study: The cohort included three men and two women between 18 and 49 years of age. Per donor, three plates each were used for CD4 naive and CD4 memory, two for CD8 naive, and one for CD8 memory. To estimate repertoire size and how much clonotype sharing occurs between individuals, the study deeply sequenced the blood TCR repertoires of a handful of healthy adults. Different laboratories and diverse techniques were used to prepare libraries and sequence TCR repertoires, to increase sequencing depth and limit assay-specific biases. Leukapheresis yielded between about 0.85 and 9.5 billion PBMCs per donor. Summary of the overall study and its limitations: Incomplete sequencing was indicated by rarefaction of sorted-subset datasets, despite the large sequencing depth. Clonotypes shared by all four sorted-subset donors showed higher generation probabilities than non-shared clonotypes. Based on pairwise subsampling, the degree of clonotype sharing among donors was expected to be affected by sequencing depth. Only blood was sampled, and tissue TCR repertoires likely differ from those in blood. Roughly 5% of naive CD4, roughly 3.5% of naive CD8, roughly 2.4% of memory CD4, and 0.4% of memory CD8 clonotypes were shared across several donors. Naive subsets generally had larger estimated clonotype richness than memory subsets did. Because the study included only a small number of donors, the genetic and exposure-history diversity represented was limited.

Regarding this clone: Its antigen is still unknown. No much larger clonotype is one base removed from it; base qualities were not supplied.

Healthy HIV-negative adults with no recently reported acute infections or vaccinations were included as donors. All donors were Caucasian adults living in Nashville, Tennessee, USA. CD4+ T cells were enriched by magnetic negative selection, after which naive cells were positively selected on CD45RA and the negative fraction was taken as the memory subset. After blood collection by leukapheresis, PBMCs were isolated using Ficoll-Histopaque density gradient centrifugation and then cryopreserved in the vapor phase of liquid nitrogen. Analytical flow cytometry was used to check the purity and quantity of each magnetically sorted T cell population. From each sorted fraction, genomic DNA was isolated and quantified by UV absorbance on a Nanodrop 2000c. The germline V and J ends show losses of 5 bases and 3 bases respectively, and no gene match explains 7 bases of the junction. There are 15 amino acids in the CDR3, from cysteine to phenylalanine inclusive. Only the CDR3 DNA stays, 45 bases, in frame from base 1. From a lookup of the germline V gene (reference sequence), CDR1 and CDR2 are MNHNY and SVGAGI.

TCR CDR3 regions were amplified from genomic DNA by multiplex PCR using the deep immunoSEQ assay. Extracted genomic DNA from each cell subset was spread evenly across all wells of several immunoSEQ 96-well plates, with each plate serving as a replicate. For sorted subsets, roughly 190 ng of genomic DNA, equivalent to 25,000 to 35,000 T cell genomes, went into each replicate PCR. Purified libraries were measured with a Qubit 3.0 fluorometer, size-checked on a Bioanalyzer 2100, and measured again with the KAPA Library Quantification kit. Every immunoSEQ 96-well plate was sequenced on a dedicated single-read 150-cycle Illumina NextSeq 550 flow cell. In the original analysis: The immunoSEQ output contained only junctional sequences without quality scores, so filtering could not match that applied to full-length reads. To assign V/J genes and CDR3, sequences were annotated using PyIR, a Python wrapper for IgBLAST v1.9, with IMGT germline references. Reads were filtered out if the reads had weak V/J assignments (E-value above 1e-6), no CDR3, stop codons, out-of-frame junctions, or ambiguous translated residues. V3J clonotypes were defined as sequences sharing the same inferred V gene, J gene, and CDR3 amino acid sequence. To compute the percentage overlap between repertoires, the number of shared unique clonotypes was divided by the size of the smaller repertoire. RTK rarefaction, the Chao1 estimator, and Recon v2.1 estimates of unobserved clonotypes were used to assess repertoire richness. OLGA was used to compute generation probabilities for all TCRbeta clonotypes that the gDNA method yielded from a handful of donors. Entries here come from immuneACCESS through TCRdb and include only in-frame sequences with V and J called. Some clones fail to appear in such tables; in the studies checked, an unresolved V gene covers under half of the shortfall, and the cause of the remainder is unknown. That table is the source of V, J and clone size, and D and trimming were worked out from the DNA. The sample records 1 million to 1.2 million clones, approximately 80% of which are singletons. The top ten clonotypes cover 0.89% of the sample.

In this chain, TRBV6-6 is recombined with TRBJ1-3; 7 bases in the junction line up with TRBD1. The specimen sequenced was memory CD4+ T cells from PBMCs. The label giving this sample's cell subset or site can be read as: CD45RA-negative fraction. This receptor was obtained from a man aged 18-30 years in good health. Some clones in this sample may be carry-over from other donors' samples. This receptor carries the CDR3 CASSSRTGIGNTIYF. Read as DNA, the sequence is TGTGCCAGCAGTAGCCGGACAGGAATTGGAAACACCATATATTTT.